The T cell receptor beta chain under discussion was sequenced for a study of type 1 regulatory T cells. This clonotype showed up just a few times. The CDR3 is 14 amino acids. Deletions cut 2 bases from V and 4 bases from J, with 11 bases between. The germline V gene encodes CDR1 SNHLY and CDR2 FYNNEI. TCRdb used MiXCR to reprocess the reads, holding one entry per CDR3 protein. The data show 80,000 to 100,000 distinct CDR3 sequences, with 25% to 40% seen just once and roughly 2.2% held by the top ten. The chain uses TRBV2 and TRBJ1-2; the D is unclear. Sequenced material: CD4+ T cells, either the whole sample or a sorted fraction (not recorded which). The TCR sequence derives from a human donor in good health. Here the CDR3 reads CASSESPDPYGYTF. DNA for the CDR3: TGTGCCAGCAGTGAAAGTCCCGACCCCTATGGCTACACCTTC.